This T cell receptor beta chain was recorded in a study of cytomegalovirus exposure and HLA in healthy donors. General study findings and limits: The listing of 150 to 200 TCR beta chains classed them as cytomegalovirus-associated. The authors confirmed in vitro that three CMV-associated chains were specific for CMV antigens. The finding came from a later analysis; first-cohort TCR clusters tended to co-occur in the roughly 110 validation repertoires. Reported performance of the classifier showed diagnosis of cytomegalovirus status with high specificity and sensitivity.

CDR1 is SGHDT, CDR2 YYEEEE, per germline. CDR3 length: 14 residues. With 2 bases removed from V and 6 bases from J, the gap between germline ends came to 15 bases. A remark on this clone: Its antigen is currently unknown.

Libraries were prepared by immunoSEQ multiplex PCR; TCRdb keeps only in-frame clonotypes and omits some of them. The top ten hold 4.5% to 6% of the sample, which has about 200,000 clones, roughly 80% seen once. The sequenced sample was PBMCs. The V call is TRBV5-6, the J call TRBJ2-7, with D possibly TRBD2 on 6 matching bases. This clonotype was obtained from a woman aged 18-29 years in good health and CMV-seronegative. The CDR3 nucleotides are TGTGCCAGCAGCTTAGGAGGGATCGGGGGCGAGCAGTACTTC. This gives the protein CASSLGGIGGEQYF.